This T cell receptor beta chain was sequenced for a study of blood T cell repertoires in COVID-19. Across the whole study: The origin of the acute and convalescent COVID-19 samples was the United States, Italy and Spain. PBMCs, B-cell-depleted T cells, or T cells provided the cDNA or gDNA that made up the material.

This table comes from immunoSEQ multiplex PCR, and its TCRdb copy is limited to in-frame clones, with some not included. Among 200,000 to 250,000 clones listed, about 85% were seen once. The V end was cut by 6 bases, the J end by 3 bases, with 12 bases between. This CDR3 contains 15 residues. Germline V gene lookup returns CDR1 SGHDN and CDR2 FVKESK. V usage is TRBV14 and J usage is TRBJ1-6, with no clear D. Source material: peripheral blood. The source of this sequence is a middle-aged man with acute or convalescent COVID-19. The chain's CDR3 is CASSQATGYNSPLHF. The CDR3 DNA reads as TGTGCCAGCAGTCAGGCCACCGGCTATAATTCACCCCTCCACTTT.